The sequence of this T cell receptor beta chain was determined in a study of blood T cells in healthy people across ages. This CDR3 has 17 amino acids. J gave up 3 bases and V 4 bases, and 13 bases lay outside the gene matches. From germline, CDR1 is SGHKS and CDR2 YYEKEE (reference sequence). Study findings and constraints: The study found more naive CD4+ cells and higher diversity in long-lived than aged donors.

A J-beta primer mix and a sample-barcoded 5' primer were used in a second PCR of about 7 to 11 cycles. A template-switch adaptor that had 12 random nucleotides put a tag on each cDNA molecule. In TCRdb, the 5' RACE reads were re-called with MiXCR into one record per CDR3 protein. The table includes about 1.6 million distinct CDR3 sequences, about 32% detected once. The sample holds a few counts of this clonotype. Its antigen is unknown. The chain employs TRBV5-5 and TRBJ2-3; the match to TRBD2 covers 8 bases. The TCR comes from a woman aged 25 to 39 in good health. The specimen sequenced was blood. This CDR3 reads CASSPAPSGGPTDTQYF. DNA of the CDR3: TGTGCCAGCAGCCCAGCCCCGAGCGGGGGCCCAACAGATACGCAGTATTTT.